Listed here are 17 T cell receptor beta chains from one sample, sequenced in a study of cytomegalovirus exposure and HLA in healthy donors. Profiled with immunoSEQ multiplex PCR; TCRdb holds only in-frame clones, not every one. The data contain under 400,000 clones, 88% of them seen just once; the ten biggest clones take up around 0.96%. Sample: PBMCs. These receptors were collected from a man aged 30 to 45 in good health and CMV-seronegative.

The chain joins TRBV11-2 to TRBJ2-7; 8 positions match TRBD1. Trimming removed 5 bases from V and 2 bases from J; junction bases left unmatched: 11. The CDR3 sequence is 16 residues long. CDR1 SGHAT and CDR2 FQNNGV come from the germline V gene. The CDR3 spells CASSRLLRQGTYEQYF. The CDR3 DNA reads TGTGCCAGCAGCCGTCTTTTACGACAGGGGACCTACGAGCAGTACTTC.

This clone was picked up one time. The chain carries TRBV6-1 and TRBJ2-1; TRBD1 aligns across 9 bases. There are 15 residues in the CDR3. Germline CDR1 is MNHNS and CDR2 is SASEGT. V shed 6 bases and J 1 base; nucleotides not matched to a gene: 4. CDR3 sequence: CASRNRGLSYNEQFF. For the CDR3, the DNA is TGTGCCAGCAGGAACAGGGGGCTTTCCTACAATGAGCAGTTCTTC.

The chain joins TRBV9 to TRBJ2-7, with 7 bases matching TRBD1. The CDR3 has 16 amino acids. Trimming cost V 3 bases and J 3 bases; bases outside gene matches: 12. Per the germline V gene, CDR1 is SGDLS and CDR2 is YYNGEE. The CDR3 sequence: CASSARDSRVDYEQYF. CDR3 sequence (DNA): TGTGCCAGCAGCGCCCGGGACAGCAGAGTCGACTACGAGCAGTACTTC.

This sequence joins TRBV2 and TRBJ2-1; possibly TRBD1 for D (6 bases). V was trimmed by 5 bases and J by 4 bases, leaving 9 bases between them. The length of the CDR3 is 13 residues. Germline values: CDR1 SNHLY, CDR2 FYNNEI. The CDR3 reads CASSYRAYNEQFF. Written as DNA, the CDR3 is TGTGCCAGCAGTTACAGGGCGTACAATGAGCAGTTCTTC.

The CDR3 bases are TGTGCCAGCTCACCAGAGGTAGCTAACACTGAAGCTTTCTTT. This translates into CASSPEVANTEAFF. The V gene is TRBV18, the J gene TRBJ1-1, with D unresolved. Trimming shortened V by 2 bases and J by 2 bases, and 9 bases separated the two germline ends. Germline CDR1 and CDR2: KGHSH and LQKENI. The CDR3 consists of 14 residues.

The CDR3 loop is CASSEARGNQPQHF. In nucleotides, the CDR3 is TGTGCCAGCAGTGAAGCGAGGGGCAATCAGCCCCAGCATTTT. The V and J genes are TRBV2 and TRBJ1-5; D unclear. V was cut by 0 bases and J by 2 bases, with 5 bases left in between. CDR3 size: 14 residues. The V gene's germline CDR1 is SNHLY and CDR2 FYNNEI.

V usage is TRBV6-4 and J usage is TRBJ2-1; 8 bases are a match to TRBD2. Germline V CDR1 and CDR2: MRHNA, SNTAGT. This CDR3 region has 14 residues. The ends lost 6 bases at V and 6 bases at J; junction bases unmatched: 7. The CDR3 DNA sequence: TGTGCCAGCAGCATAACGGGGGGGGTCAATGAGCAGTTCTTC. It encodes CASSITGGVNEQFF.

The chain joins TRBV6-1 to TRBJ1-5; the match to TRBD1 covers 7 bases. V trimming: 1 base; J trimming: 6 bases; junction bases outside the gene matches: 6. The length of the CDR3 is 15 residues. Germline V gives CDR1 MNHNS, CDR2 SASEGT. The CDR3 DNA is TGTGCCAGCAGTGAAGTAACAGGGGCGAGTCAGCCCCAGCATTTT. It is translated as CASSEVTGASQPQHF.

This chain connects TRBV6-1 to TRBJ1-6; 7 bases agree with TRBD1. This CDR3 is built from 15 residues. Germline V gives CDR1 MNHNS, CDR2 SASEGT. The trim removed 4 bases at V and 7 bases at J, leaving 7 bases unmatched. CDR3 sequence: CASSVPRDSNSPLHF. The CDR3 nucleotides read TGTGCCAGCAGTGTACCCCGGGACAGCAATTCACCCCTCCACTTT.

The V and J genes are TRBV29-1 and TRBJ2-7; tentatively, D is TRBD2 (6 bases). This CDR3 has 13 amino acids. Germline CDR1 SQVTM, CDR2 ANQGSEA. V was trimmed by 2 bases and J by 4 bases, leaving 12 bases between them. The CDR3 loop reads CSVESGGRYEQYF. The CDR3 bases are TGCAGCGTTGAATCCGGGGGTCGGTACGAGCAGTACTTC.

V is TRBV11-1 and J is TRBJ2-7; 9 nucleotides line up with TRBD1. Germline CDR1 and CDR2: SGHAT and FQDESV (reference sequence). V lost 6 bases, J lost 5 bases, and 8 bases stayed unmatched. This CDR3 spans 14 amino acids. CDR3 residues: CASSPGTGRHEQYF. CDR3 nucleotides: TGTGCCAGCAGTCCCGGGACAGGGAGGCACGAGCAGTACTTC.

V and J are TRBV5-1 and TRBJ2-6; D remains ambiguous. Per germline, CDR1 SGHRS and CDR2 YFSETQ. The CDR3 contains 15 residues. Trimming pared 4 bases from V and 4 bases from J, leaving 12 bases between. The CDR3 DNA sequence: TGCGCCAGCAGCCTTCGCGTCTCCGGGGCCAACGTCCTGACTTTC. It codes for CASSLRVSGANVLTF. The variable domain in full, completed from reference TRBV5-1 and TRBJ2-6, reads KAGVTQTPRYLIKTRGQQVTLSCSPISGHRSVSWYQQTPGQGLQFLFEYFSETQRNKGNFPGRFSGRQFSNSRSEMNVSTLELGDSALYLCASSLRVSGANVLTFGAGSRLTVL.

In regard to this clone: A junction boundary mismatches the germline segment, possibly from a read error. This sample includes further DNA sequences coding for the same CDR3. The chain employs TRBV2 and TRBJ1-2; possible D gene TRBD1, 5 bases. This CDR3 has 13 amino acids. The V gene's germline CDR1 is SNHLY and CDR2 FYNNEI. The DNA for the CDR3 is TGTGCCAGCGGGGGGGTGGCTAACTATGGCTACACTTTC. As protein: CASGGVANYGYTF.

As for this clone: A junction boundary mismatches the germline segment, possibly from a read error. The chain employs TRBV18 and TRBJ2-1; TRBD2 matches at 11 bases. The CDR3 contains 15 residues. Germline CDR1 is KGHSH and CDR2 is LQKENI. The CDR3 bases are TGTGCCAGCTCACCGCCGGGACTAGCGGCAGCGGGAAAGCTCTTC. It specifies CASSPPGLAAAGKLF.

The genes are TRBV10-1 and TRBJ2-1; the match to TRBD1 covers 10 bases. The germline V gene encodes CDR1 WNHNN and CDR2 SYGVQD (reference sequence). The trim removed 5 bases at V and 8 bases at J, leaving 3 bases unmatched. The CDR3 sequence is 13 residues long. This chain's CDR3 is CASSRGQGYEQFF. CDR3 coding DNA: TGCGCCAGCAGTCGGGGACAGGGGTATGAGCAGTTCTTC.

The chain uses TRBV19 and TRBJ1-2; D is uncertain. The CDR3 is 14 residues long. CDR1 LNHDA and CDR2 SQIVND come from the germline V gene (reference sequence). The ends were cut back, 7 bases at V and 3 bases at J, with 15 bases in the middle. Here the CDR3 reads CASNSAGIHYGYTF. The DNA for the CDR3 is TGTGCCAGTAATTCGGCAGGCATCCACTATGGCTACACCTTC.

This chain uses TRBV19 with TRBJ2-1; tentatively, D is TRBD2 (7 bases). In germline, CDR1 is LNHDA, CDR2 SQIVND (reference sequence). There are 12 residues in the CDR3. The V and J ends lost 10 bases and 9 bases respectively, with 16 bases between them. The CDR3 DNA sequence: TGTGCCACCTCCCTGGGAGGGGGTGAGCAGTTCTTC. Translated: CATSLGGGEQFF. The full variable domain, completed using reference TRBV19 and TRBJ2-1, is DGGITQSPKYLFRKEGQNVTLSCEQNLNHDAMYWYRQDPGQGLRLIYYSQIVNDFQKGDIAEGYSVSREKKESFPLTVTSAQKNPTAFYLCATSLGGGEQFFGPGTRLTVL.